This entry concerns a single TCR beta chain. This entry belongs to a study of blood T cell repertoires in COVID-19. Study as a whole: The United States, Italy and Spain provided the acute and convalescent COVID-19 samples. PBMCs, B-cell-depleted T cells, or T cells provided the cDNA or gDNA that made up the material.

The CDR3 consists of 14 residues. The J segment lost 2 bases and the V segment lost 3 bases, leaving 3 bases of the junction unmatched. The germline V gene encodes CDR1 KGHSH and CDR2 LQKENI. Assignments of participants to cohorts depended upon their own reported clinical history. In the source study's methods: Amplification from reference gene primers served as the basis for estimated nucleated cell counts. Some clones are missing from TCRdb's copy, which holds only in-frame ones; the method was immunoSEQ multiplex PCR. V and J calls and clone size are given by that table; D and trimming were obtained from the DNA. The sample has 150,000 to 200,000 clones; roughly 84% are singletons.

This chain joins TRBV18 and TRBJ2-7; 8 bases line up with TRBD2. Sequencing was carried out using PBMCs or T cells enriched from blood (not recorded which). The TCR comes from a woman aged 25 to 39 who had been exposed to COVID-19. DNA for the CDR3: TGTGCCAGCTCACCCACGGGAGGGCCCTACGAGCAGTACTTC. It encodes CASSPTGGPYEQYF.